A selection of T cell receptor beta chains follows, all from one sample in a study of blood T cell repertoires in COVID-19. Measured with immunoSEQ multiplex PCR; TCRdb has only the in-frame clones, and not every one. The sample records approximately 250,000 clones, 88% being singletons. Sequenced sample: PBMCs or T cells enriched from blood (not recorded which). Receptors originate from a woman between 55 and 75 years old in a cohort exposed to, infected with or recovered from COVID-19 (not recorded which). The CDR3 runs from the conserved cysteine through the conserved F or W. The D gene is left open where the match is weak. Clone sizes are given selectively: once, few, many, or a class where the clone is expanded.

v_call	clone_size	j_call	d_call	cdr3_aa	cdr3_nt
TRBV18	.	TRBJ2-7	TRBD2	CASSPAGAYEQYF	TGTGCCAGCTCACCCGCGGGAGCATACGAGCAGTACTTC
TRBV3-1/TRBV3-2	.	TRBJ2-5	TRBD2	CASSQDPRGPGRALQETQYF	TGTGCCAGCAGCCAAGACCCCCGGGGACCCGGGAGGGCCCTCCAAGAGACCCAGTACTTC
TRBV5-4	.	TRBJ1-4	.	CASSLGGGAGDEKLFF	TGTGCCAGCAGCTTGGGAGGCGGGGCGGGTGATGAAAAACTGTTTTTT
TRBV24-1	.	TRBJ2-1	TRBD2	CATSDSPSGRAHEQFF	TGTGCCACCAGTGATTCTCCCAGCGGGAGGGCCCATGAGCAGTTCTTC
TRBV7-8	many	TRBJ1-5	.	CASSLGRGRNSNQPQHF	TGTGCCAGCAGCTTAGGTCGGGGAAGGAATAGCAATCAGCCCCAGCATTTT
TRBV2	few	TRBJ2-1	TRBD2	CASSALADYNEQFF	TGTGCCAGCAGCGCCCTAGCGGACTACAATGAGCAGTTCTTC
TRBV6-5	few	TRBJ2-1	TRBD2	CASSYLAGRYEQFF	TGTGCCAGCAGTTACCTAGCGGGAAGATATGAGCAGTTCTTC
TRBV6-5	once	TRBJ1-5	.	CASSYKRGHQPQHF	TGTGCCAGCAGTTACAAGCGGGGGCATCAGCCCCAGCATTTT
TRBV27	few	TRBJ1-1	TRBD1	CASSPTWTGRNTEAFF	TGTGCCAGCAGTCCCACCTGGACAGGGCGGAACACTGAAGCTTTCTTT
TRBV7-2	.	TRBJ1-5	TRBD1	CASSLTGVGNQPQHF	TGTGCCAGCAGCTTAACAGGGGTGGGCAATCAGCCCCAGCATTTT
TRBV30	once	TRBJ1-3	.	CAWSVPPTASGNTIYF	TGTGCCTGGAGTGTACCCCCGACAGCCTCTGGAAACACCATATATTTT
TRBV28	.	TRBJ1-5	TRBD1	CASRDRGIGQPQHF	TGTGCCAGCCGGGACAGGGGTATTGGTCAGCCCCAGCATTTT
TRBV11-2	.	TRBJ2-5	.	CASSLVSSTRGETQYF	TGTGCCAGCAGCTTAGTATCCAGTACACGCGGGGAGACCCAGTACTTC
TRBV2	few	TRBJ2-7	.	CASRPPAYEQYF	TGTGCCAGCAGACCCCCTGCGTACGAGCAGTACTTC
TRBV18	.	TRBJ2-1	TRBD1	CASSPGQAYNEQFF	TGTGCCAGCTCACCAGGACAGGCCTACAATGAGCAGTTCTTC
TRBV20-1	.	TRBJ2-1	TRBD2	CSASPPIAGVRIEQFF	TGCAGTGCTAGTCCCCCTATAGCGGGAGTTCGGATTGAGCAGTTCTTC
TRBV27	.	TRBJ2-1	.	CASSFLSTGRDNEQFF	TGTGCCAGCAGTTTTTTGTCTACCGGTCGAGACAATGAGCAGTTCTTC
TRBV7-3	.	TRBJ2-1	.	CASSRTDLLGNEQFF	TGTGCCAGCAGCCGGACAGACCTATTAGGTAATGAGCAGTTCTTC
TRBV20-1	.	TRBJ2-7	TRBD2	CPAAGGGEQYF	TGCCCGGCCGCGGGAGGAGGCGAGCAGTACTTC
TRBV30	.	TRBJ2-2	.	CACRGGSNTGELFF	TGTGCCTGTAGGGGGGGTTCGAACACCGGGGAGCTGTTTTTT
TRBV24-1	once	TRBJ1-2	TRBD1	CATSDSGTGKAYGYTF	TGTGCCACCAGTGACTCCGGGACAGGGAAGGCCTATGGCTACACCTTC
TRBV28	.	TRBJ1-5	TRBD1	CASSPRDRSGNQPQHF	TGTGCCAGCAGTCCCCGGGACAGGTCGGGCAATCAGCCCCAGCATTTT
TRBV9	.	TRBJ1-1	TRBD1	CASSVRPDRVGAFF	TGTGCCAGCAGCGTACGGCCGGACAGGGTAGGAGCTTTCTTT
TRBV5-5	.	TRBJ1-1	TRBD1	CASSLGQGLNTEAFF	TGTGCCAGCAGCCTCGGACAGGGACTGAACACTGAAGCTTTCTTT
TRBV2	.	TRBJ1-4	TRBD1	CASRQGGSTLYEKLFF	TGTGCCAGCCGACAGGGAGGAAGTACATTATATGAAAAACTGTTTTTT
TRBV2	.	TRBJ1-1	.	CASSPDSYVVADTEAFF	TGTGCCAGCAGTCCCGACAGTTATGTGGTGGCGGACACTGAAGCTTTCTTT
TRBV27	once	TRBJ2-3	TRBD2	CASSFLAGGGTDTQYF	TGTGCCAGCAGTTTTCTAGCGGGAGGCGGGACAGATACGCAGTATTTT
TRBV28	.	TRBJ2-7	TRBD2	CASSNGGTSHDEQYF	TGTGCCAGCAGCAACGGTGGGACTAGCCACGACGAGCAGTACTTC
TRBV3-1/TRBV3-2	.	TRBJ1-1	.	CASSPKGGGRWAFF	TGTGCCAGCAGCCCCAAGGGGGGGGGCCGGTGGGCTTTCTTT
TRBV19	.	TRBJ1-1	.	CASSPLQGRTEAFF	TGTGCCAGTAGCCCATTACAGGGAAGGACTGAAGCTTTCTTT
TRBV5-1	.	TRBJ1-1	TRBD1	CASSWDRNTEAFF	TGCGCCAGCAGCTGGGACAGGAACACTGAAGCTTTCTTT
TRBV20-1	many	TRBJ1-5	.	CSASQTGTSNQPQHF	TGCAGTGCTAGTCAAACAGGGACTAGCAATCAGCCCCAGCATTTT
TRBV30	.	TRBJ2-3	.	CAWSLPGLALGTDTQYF	TGTGCCTGGAGCCTACCCGGACTGGCGCTGGGCACAGATACGCAGTATTTT
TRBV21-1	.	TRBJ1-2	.	CASRTDRSYGYTF	TGTGCCAGCAGAACTGACAGATCCTATGGCTACACCTTC
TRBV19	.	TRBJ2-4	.	CASSLENIAKNIQYF	TGTGCCAGTAGTCTTGAGAATATAGCCAAAAACATTCAGTACTTC
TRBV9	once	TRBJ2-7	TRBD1	CASSVAGQGPEQYF	TGTGCCAGCAGCGTCGCCGGACAGGGGCCCGAGCAGTACTTC
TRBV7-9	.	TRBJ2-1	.	CASSPSLLAPEQFF	TGTGCCAGCAGCCCTAGTCTCCTAGCACCTGAGCAGTTCTTC
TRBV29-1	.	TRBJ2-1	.	CSVKSSDEQFF	TGCAGCGTGAAATCTAGCGATGAGCAGTTCTTC
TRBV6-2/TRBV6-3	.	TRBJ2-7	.	CASSRGQTYEQYF	TGTGCCAGCAGTCGCGGACAGACCTACGAGCAGTACTTC
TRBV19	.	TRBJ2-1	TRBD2	CASSMGLAGVSDYNEQFF	TGTGCCAGTAGTATGGGGCTAGCGGGAGTTTCGGATTACAATGAGCAGTTCTTC
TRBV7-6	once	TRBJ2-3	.	CASSLARDGTSTDTQYF	TGTGCCAGCAGCTTAGCGCGGGACGGAACTAGCACAGATACGCAGTATTTT
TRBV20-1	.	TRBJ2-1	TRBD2	CSASEAGGPDEQFF	TGCAGTGCTAGTGAAGCGGGAGGGCCCGATGAGCAGTTCTTC
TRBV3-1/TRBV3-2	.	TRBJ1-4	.	CASSWMRSNREKLFF	TGTGCCAGCAGTTGGATGCGGAGTAATCGCGAAAAACTGTTTTTT
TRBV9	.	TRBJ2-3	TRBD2	CASSPRTSGSLNTQYF	TGTGCCAGCAGCCCCCGGACTAGCGGGAGTTTAAATACGCAGTATTTT
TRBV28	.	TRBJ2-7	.	CASSSRGEQYF	TGTGCCAGCAGTTCCAGGGGCGAGCAGTACTTC
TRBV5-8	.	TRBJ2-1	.	CASSLAGSSYNEQFF	TGTGCCAGCAGCTTGGCCGGGAGCTCCTACAATGAGCAGTTCTTC
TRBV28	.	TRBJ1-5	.	CASSEHTNSNQPQHF	TGTGCCAGCAGTGAACACACAAATAGCAATCAGCCCCAGCATTTT
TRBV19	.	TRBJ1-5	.	CASSQGQSSNQPQHF	TGTGCCAGTAGCCAAGGACAGAGTAGCAATCAGCCCCAGCATTTT